This T cell receptor beta chain came from a study of vaccination effects on CD4 cells after COVID-19 (dated by TCRdb to the early 2020s). In the study overall: In the ViraFEST assay, PBMC were stimulated with viral peptide pools, and antigen-specific CD4+ T cell clonotypes were then identified by expansion using TCR sequencing. Each participant received two doses of an mRNA SARS-CoV-2 vaccine, either BNT162b2 or mRNA-1273. Pre-vaccine samples were drawn from two convalescent patients 16 days and one week before the first dose, at 142 and 148 days after COVID-19 diagnosis. A few million PBMC per well were cultured with 10 ug/ml peptides in IMDM containing 5% human AB serum, around 10 IU/ml IL-2 and gentamicin. In both COVID-19 convalescent patients and infection-naive vaccine recipients, the study compared SARS-CoV-2 spike-specific CD4+ TCR repertoires from before mRNA vaccination with those from after it. Altogether, around eleven COVID-19 convalescent patients and a handful of SARS-CoV-2-naive healthy vaccine recipients made up the full study. In the study, cultures from other donors were sequenced using the Oncomine TCR Beta short-read assay on an Illumina iSeq 100. General findings and caveats noted by the study authors: Clones induced by infection and clones induced by vaccination both contracted markedly at late timepoints after vaccination, which fits with T cell responses waning over time. Only a small number of convalescent patients were included, and no early post-infection timepoints were available, which limited the study. For convalescent patients, new clones induced by the vaccine made up most of the post-vaccine spike-reactive repertoire, and these new clones were largely distinct from the clones induced by infection.

Turning to this clone: Its antigen target is currently unknown. No per-base quality is available; no much larger clone lies one base away.

After less than 13 days of culture, CD4+ T cells were isolated with the EasySep CD4+ T cell isolation kit. PCR-confirmed SARS-CoV-2 infection had occurred in convalescent patients between March and December 2020, before the Alpha, Beta and Delta variants emerged in the United States. Half of the culture medium was replaced with fresh IL-2-containing medium on days 3 and 7. Unless noted otherwise, every peptide stimulation condition was cultured in triplicate wells. PBMC were separated from whole blood using Ficoll-Paque Plus gradient centrifugation and were then either cryopreserved at -140C or used fresh. The QIAamp micro DNA kit was used to extract genomic DNA from the cultured CD4+ T cells. The library was obtained by the immunoSEQ multiplex PCR assay. DNA from the cultured, isolated CD4+ T cells was subjected to TCR beta CDR3 sequencing. The source study handled its data this way. Non-productive TCR sequences were discarded, and reads were trimmed to the CDR3 region, with only CDR3s of 7 or more amino acids retained. The MANAFEST web app was used to pick out antigen-specific clonotypes by comparing their expansion in peptide wells with that in reference cultures. Positive clones required FDR<0.05 expansion versus reference and all other wells, odds ratio above 5, and frequency above 0.1% in two replicate wells. A clonotype was called cross-reactive if it was significantly expanded both in SARS-CoV-2 spike wells and in at least one common cold coronavirus spike condition. CDR3 similarity was assessed by Levenshtein distance with the stringdist R package, and unrooted trees were built with ape in R 3.6.1. TCRdb provides this immuneACCESS table in a form limited to in-frame rearrangements. Some clones are lacking; in checked studies, under half of them reflect an unresolved V gene, and why the rest are absent is not known. V and J calls and clone size are copied from that table; D and trimming were computed from the DNA. The sample table contains about 47,000 clones; only one count was recorded for about 70% of them. The ten top clones hold approximately 12% of the sample.

CDR1 and CDR2 are drawn from the germline V gene (reference sequence): LNHDA, SQIVND. The CDR3 covers 12 residues, taking in both the cysteine and the phenylalanine. The sequence is cut down to CDR3 DNA, 36 bases in frame from base 1. Relative to germline, V is 7 bases shorter and J is 8 bases shorter, with 13 bases between their ends. The rearranged segments are TRBV19 and TRBJ2-3, with an unclear D gene assignment. This TCR was sampled from a human donor who had a prior SARS-CoV-2 infection. Sequenced material: CD4+ T cells from PBMCs cultured without peptide, taken before COVID-19 vaccination. The DNA sequence is given as TGTGCCAGTATTGGGTTGGATGGTACGCAGTATTTT. This encodes CASIGLDGTQYF.